The clone carrying this T cell receptor (beta chain) came up a few times. What it binds is unknown. V gave up 3 bases and J gave up 3 bases; unmatched junction bases: 6. CDR1 SGHDN and CDR2 FVKESK come from the germline V gene. This CDR3 region has 16 residues. TCRdb redid the calling of the 5' RACE reads with MiXCR, one entry per CDR3 protein. The sample contains 500,000 or so distinct CDR3 sequences, roughly 21% of which appear only once. The sample belongs to a study of identical twins. Overall study results and limits: Models underestimated out-of-frame TCR alpha sharing in monozygotic twins.

This same sample was also taken into another study, of T cells expressing NK-cell markers. That paper notes: Serological testing identified seven of the eight sequenced donors as HCMV-seropositive and one as seronegative. Unclear, still, was the HCMV specificity of the expanded NKG2C+ T cell clones.

This clonotype originated in a woman aged 18 to 35 in good health. Sequencing used CD4+ T cells sorted from blood. The chain couples TRBV14 to TRBJ2-1; TRBD1 matches 9 bases. This CDR3 reads CASSHSDRGNYNEQFF. CDR3 DNA sequence: TGTGCCAGCAGCCATTCAGACAGGGGGAACTACAATGAGCAGTTCTTC.